Listed below are T cell receptor beta chains from one sample, sequenced in a study of T cell repertoires in cytomegalovirus infection. TCRdb re-called the reads through MiXCR, storing one row per CDR3 protein. The repertoire holds fewer than 850,000 distinct CDR3 sequences, with about 29% as singletons. No antigens are known for them. The specimen comprised cultured CD8+ T cells from PBMCs, sampled from culture after CMV antigen stimulation. These receptors came from a human donor in good health (CMV status not recorded). Some clones in this sample may be carry-over from other donors' samples. Both conserved end residues are part of each CDR3. A D gene is named only where the DNA matches it firmly. For some rows the clone size is stated as once, few or many, or as a class when expanded; others skip it.

CDR3 DNA: TGTGCCAGCAGTGAATCAAGGGGCCGGTTCTTC; CDR3 protein: CASSESRGRFF; clone size: few; CDR3 length: 11; J gene: TRBJ2-1; D gene: NA; V gene: TRBV6-1
CDR3 DNA: TGCAGTGCTTTGGAGGCAGGGGTAGCGAATGAGCAGTTCTTC; CDR3 protein: CSALEAGVANEQFF; clone size: NA; CDR3 length: 14; J gene: TRBJ2-1; D gene: NA; V gene: TRBV20-1
CDR3 DNA: TGTGCCAGCAGTTTTGGGACGGAGGACAATGAGCAGTTCTTC; CDR3 protein: CASSFGTEDNEQFF; clone size: NA; CDR3 length: 14; J gene: TRBJ2-1; D gene: NA; V gene: TRBV27
CDR3 DNA: TGTGCCAGCAGCACACCAGGGTTGAATGAAAAACTGTTTTTT; CDR3 protein: CASSTPGLNEKLFF; clone size: many; CDR3 length: 14; J gene: TRBJ1-4; D gene: NA; V gene: TRBV7-2
CDR3 DNA: TGTGCCAGTAGTCCCACCGGGCTTCGGGGTGAGCAGTTCTTC; CDR3 protein: CASSPTGLRGEQFF; clone size: NA; CDR3 length: 14; J gene: TRBJ2-1; D gene: NA; V gene: TRBV19
CDR3 DNA: TGTGCCAGCAGCTCCGGGGCGGGCCTCTACGAGCAGTACTTC; CDR3 protein: CASSSGAGLYEQYF; clone size: NA; CDR3 length: 14; J gene: TRBJ2-7; D gene: NA; V gene: TRBV6-5
CDR3 DNA: TGCGCCAGCAGGTACCAGGGAGGCAGCACTGAAGCTTTCTTT; CDR3 protein: CASRYQGGSTEAFF; clone size: once; CDR3 length: 14; J gene: TRBJ1-1; D gene: NA; V gene: TRBV5-1
CDR3 DNA: TGTGCCGGCAGTACTCGGGACAGGGGACCTCTATTCACAGATACGCAGTATTTT; CDR3 protein: CAGSTRDRGPLFTDTQYF; clone size: NA; CDR3 length: 18; J gene: TRBJ2-3; D gene: TRBD1; V gene: TRBV6-2/TRBV6-3
CDR3 DNA: TGTGCCAGCAGCTCTACAGGGCAGAACACTGAAGCTTTCTTT; CDR3 protein: CASSSTGQNTEAFF; clone size: medium-sized; CDR3 length: 14; J gene: TRBJ1-1; D gene: NA; V gene: TRBV7-8
CDR3 DNA: TGTGCCAGTAGTTTCGTTCCGGGACAGGGGTCCTTTAGCAATCAGCCCCAGCATTTT; CDR3 protein: CASSFVPGQGSFSNQPQHF; clone size: NA; CDR3 length: 19; J gene: TRBJ1-5; D gene: TRBD1; V gene: TRBV19
CDR3 DNA: TGTGCCAGCAGTCCCTTCCGGCCGCCCGATACGCAGTATTTT; CDR3 protein: CASSPFRPPDTQYF; clone size: few; CDR3 length: 14; J gene: TRBJ2-3; D gene: NA; V gene: TRBV27
CDR3 DNA: TGTGCCAGCATGCCAGGCGGCAAGAGGAACACTGAAGCTTTCTTT; CDR3 protein: CASMPGGKRNTEAFF; clone size: NA; CDR3 length: 15; J gene: TRBJ1-1; D gene: NA; V gene: TRBV28
CDR3 DNA: TGTGCCAGCAGCTCCCCCGGGACTACCCACAATGAGCAGTTCTTC; CDR3 protein: CASSSPGTTHNEQFF; clone size: many; CDR3 length: 15; J gene: TRBJ2-1; D gene: TRBD2; V gene: TRBV13
CDR3 DNA: TGTGCCAGCAGTTTTATCATAGGCCCTTCCTATGGCTACACCTTC; CDR3 protein: CASSFIIGPSYGYTF; clone size: NA; CDR3 length: 15; J gene: TRBJ1-2; D gene: NA; V gene: TRBV12-3/TRBV12-4
CDR3 DNA: TGTGCCAGCAGCTTTTACCGGGACGAAGAGACCCAGTACTTC; CDR3 protein: CASSFYRDEETQYF; clone size: many; CDR3 length: 14; J gene: TRBJ2-5; D gene: NA; V gene: TRBV7-9
CDR3 DNA: TGTGCCAGCAGTTCTACAGGGTTTAGGGAAAAACTGTTTTTT; CDR3 protein: CASSSTGFREKLFF; clone size: NA; CDR3 length: 14; J gene: TRBJ1-4; D gene: NA; V gene: TRBV28
CDR3 DNA: TGTGCCAGTAGTAAGAACATCGGGGAGCTGTTTTTT; CDR3 protein: CASSKNIGELFF; clone size: NA; CDR3 length: 12; J gene: TRBJ2-2; D gene: NA; V gene: TRBV19
CDR3 DNA: TGTGCCAGCAGTCTAAGACACCGACTCTCCTCTGGAAACACCATATATTTT; CDR3 protein: CASSLRHRLSSGNTIYF; clone size: NA; CDR3 length: 17; J gene: TRBJ1-3; D gene: NA; V gene: TRBV6-2/TRBV6-3
CDR3 DNA: TGTGCCAGCAGCCCCGGGGAGGGACCACTAAACACTGAAGCTTTCTTT; CDR3 protein: CASSPGEGPLNTEAFF; clone size: NA; CDR3 length: 16; J gene: TRBJ1-1; D gene: NA; V gene: TRBV7-6
CDR3 DNA: TGCGCCAGCAGCCAACTGACAGGAGATGAAGCTTTCTTT; CDR3 protein: CASSQLTGDEAFF; clone size: NA; CDR3 length: 13; J gene: TRBJ1-1; D gene: NA; V gene: TRBV4-1
CDR3 DNA: TGTGCCACCAGCGAGGGACAGGGGGCGAGTACCGGGGAGCTGTTTTTT; CDR3 protein: CATSEGQGASTGELFF; clone size: NA; CDR3 length: 16; J gene: TRBJ2-2; D gene: TRBD1; V gene: TRBV24-1
CDR3 DNA: TGTGCCAGCAGCTTCCCAAACACAGGGTTGGTCCTCGATGAGCAGTTCTTC; CDR3 protein: CASSFPNTGLVLDEQFF; clone size: many; CDR3 length: 17; J gene: TRBJ2-1; D gene: NA; V gene: TRBV7-2
CDR3 DNA: TGCGCCAGCAGCTGGACAGGGACCGTTGAAAAACTGTTTTTT; CDR3 protein: CASSWTGTVEKLFF; clone size: NA; CDR3 length: 14; J gene: TRBJ1-4; D gene: TRBD1; V gene: TRBV4-1
CDR3 DNA: TGTGCCAGCAGCCACTCCGGGGCTTTAGAGCAGTACTTC; CDR3 protein: CASSHSGALEQYF; clone size: NA; CDR3 length: 13; J gene: TRBJ2-7; D gene: NA; V gene: TRBV7-2
CDR3 DNA: TGTGCCAGCAGCTTATCCTTGGACTCCTCCCAAGAGACCCAGTACTTC; CDR3 protein: CASSLSLDSSQETQYF; clone size: NA; CDR3 length: 16; J gene: TRBJ2-5; D gene: NA; V gene: TRBV7-6
CDR3 DNA: TGTGCCAGCAGCTTTGCAGACTATAATTCACCCCTCCACTTT; CDR3 protein: CASSFADYNSPLHF; clone size: many; CDR3 length: 14; J gene: TRBJ1-6; D gene: NA; V gene: TRBV7-9
CDR3 DNA: TGTGCCAGCAGCTCCCCCTCGGATGTGATTAATGAGCAGTTCTTC; CDR3 protein: CASSSPSDVINEQFF; clone size: once; CDR3 length: 15; J gene: TRBJ2-1; D gene: NA; V gene: TRBV7-6
CDR3 DNA: TGTGCCAGCAGCTTCTTCCGACAGGTCCCTGGGAATGAGCAGTTCTTC; CDR3 protein: CASSFFRQVPGNEQFF; clone size: NA; CDR3 length: 16; J gene: TRBJ2-1; D gene: NA; V gene: TRBV5-6
CDR3 DNA: TGTGCCAGCAGCCAAGAGGGGTTCCACCACTACAATGAGCAGTTCTTC; CDR3 protein: CASSQEGFHHYNEQFF; clone size: few; CDR3 length: 16; J gene: TRBJ2-1; D gene: NA; V gene: TRBV14
CDR3 DNA: TGTGCCAGCAGTTTAGGGCGGGGGGCCCACAATGAGCAGTTCTTC; CDR3 protein: CASSLGRGAHNEQFF; clone size: NA; CDR3 length: 15; J gene: TRBJ2-1; D gene: TRBD2; V gene: TRBV27
CDR3 DNA: TGTGCCAGCAGCCTGGATGAGAGGTTCTACTACGAGCAGTACTTC; CDR3 protein: CASSLDERFYYEQYF; clone size: NA; CDR3 length: 15; J gene: TRBJ2-7; D gene: NA; V gene: TRBV7-2
CDR3 DNA: TGTGCCAGCAGGGGAGAGATTACGACCGGAGGGGAGACCCAGTACTTC; CDR3 protein: CASRGEITTGGETQYF; clone size: many; CDR3 length: 16; J gene: TRBJ2-5; D gene: NA; V gene: TRBV7-8
CDR3 DNA: TGTGCCAGCAGCTCCCGGGACAAATTCCCCTACGAGCAGTACTTC; CDR3 protein: CASSSRDKFPYEQYF; clone size: NA; CDR3 length: 15; J gene: TRBJ2-7; D gene: NA; V gene: TRBV7-2
CDR3 DNA: TGTGCCACCAGCCGCCGGGGGGGCCTGGAGACCCAGTACTTC; CDR3 protein: CATSRRGGLETQYF; clone size: NA; CDR3 length: 14; J gene: TRBJ2-5; D gene: TRBD2; V gene: TRBV15
CDR3 DNA: TGTGCCAGCAGTTCCGGGCCTCGGGGCTCGGGAGAGACCCAGTACTTC; CDR3 protein: CASSSGPRGSGETQYF; clone size: few; CDR3 length: 16; J gene: TRBJ2-5; D gene: NA; V gene: TRBV12-3/TRBV12-4
CDR3 DNA: TGTGCCAGCAGCGGGACTAGCGGGACATCTCCTCAAAGCACAGATACGCAGTATTTT; CDR3 protein: CASSGTSGTSPQSTDTQYF; clone size: NA; CDR3 length: 19; J gene: TRBJ2-3; D gene: TRBD2; V gene: TRBV2
CDR3 DNA: TGTGCCAGCAGCGTAGAGGGACAGGGTATGGTCACTGAAGCTTTCTTT; CDR3 protein: CASSVEGQGMVTEAFF; clone size: few; CDR3 length: 16; J gene: TRBJ1-1; D gene: TRBD1; V gene: TRBV9
CDR3 DNA: TGTGCCAGCAGTTACCCACCGGGACAGGGAATCATGAACACTGAAGCTTTCTTT; CDR3 protein: CASSYPPGQGIMNTEAFF; clone size: few; CDR3 length: 18; J gene: TRBJ1-1; D gene: TRBD1; V gene: TRBV6-2/TRBV6-3
CDR3 DNA: TGTGCCAGCAGCTTCAGACAGGGGGCGGTAACAGATACGCAGTATTTT; CDR3 protein: CASSFRQGAVTDTQYF; clone size: NA; CDR3 length: 16; J gene: TRBJ2-3; D gene: TRBD1; V gene: TRBV6-6
CDR3 DNA: TGTGCCAGTAGTATTGGTTTCATCACTGAAGCTTTCTTT; CDR3 protein: CASSIGFITEAFF; clone size: NA; CDR3 length: 13; J gene: TRBJ1-1; D gene: NA; V gene: TRBV19
CDR3 DNA: TGTGCTAGCAGCTTAGAACAGGGTCATTCACCCCTCCACTTT; CDR3 protein: CASSLEQGHSPLHF; clone size: NA; CDR3 length: 14; J gene: TRBJ1-6; D gene: NA; V gene: TRBV7-6
CDR3 DNA: TGTGCCAGCAGCTTAAGAGAGGGTATGGTAGAGACCCAGTACTTC; CDR3 protein: CASSLREGMVETQYF; clone size: few; CDR3 length: 15; J gene: TRBJ2-5; D gene: NA; V gene: TRBV7-9
CDR3 DNA: TGTGCCAGCAGCCCCCCGGGACATACTAGCACAGATACGCAGTATTTT; CDR3 protein: CASSPPGHTSTDTQYF; clone size: once; CDR3 length: 16; J gene: TRBJ2-3; D gene: NA; V gene: TRBV7-4
CDR3 DNA: TGTGCCAGCAGCTTGAAACCCTTTGGGGCCAACGTCCTGACTTTC; CDR3 protein: CASSLKPFGANVLTF; clone size: few; CDR3 length: 15; J gene: TRBJ2-6; D gene: NA; V gene: TRBV7-6
CDR3 DNA: TGTGCCAGCAGTGAATCTTCCACCGGGACAGTTTCCTACGAGCAGTACTTC; CDR3 protein: CASSESSTGTVSYEQYF; clone size: few; CDR3 length: 17; J gene: TRBJ2-7; D gene: TRBD1; V gene: TRBV6-1
CDR3 DNA: TGTGCCAGCAGCTCCCCCGGGACAGGGGGCAATGAGCAGTTCTTC; CDR3 protein: CASSSPGTGGNEQFF; clone size: NA; CDR3 length: 15; J gene: TRBJ2-1; D gene: TRBD1; V gene: TRBV13
CDR3 DNA: TGTGCCAGCAGCTTATCCAATAGCAATCAGCCCCAGCATTTT; CDR3 protein: CASSLSNSNQPQHF; clone size: few; CDR3 length: 14; J gene: TRBJ1-5; D gene: NA; V gene: TRBV27
CDR3 DNA: TGCGCCAGCAGCTTGGAAGGGTCAGTACAAGAGACCCAGTACTTC; CDR3 protein: CASSLEGSVQETQYF; clone size: NA; CDR3 length: 15; J gene: TRBJ2-5; D gene: NA; V gene: TRBV5-1